This TCR beta chain came from a study of blood T cell repertoires in COVID-19. Study in general: In each case, the material was cDNA or gDNA derived from T cells, B-cell-depleted T cells, or PBMCs.

Germline V gene data show CDR1 as MDHEN and CDR2 as SYDVKM. CDR3 size: 13 residues. The V gene lost 6 bases and the J gene lost 5 bases, with 13 bases spanning the gap. Authors' analysis steps: Estimated nucleated cell counts came from reference gene primer amplification. TCRdb's copy holds only in-frame clones and misses some; the assay was immunoSEQ multiplex PCR. V and J calls and clone size are copied from that table; D and trimming were computed from the DNA. This sample has about 180,000 clones, with roughly nine tenths found just once. The chain recombines TRBV28 with TRBJ1-2; D unclear. The material sequenced was peripheral blood. The clonotype originates from a young man who had recovered from COVID-19. CDR3: CASRPRAGYGYTF. The CDR3 DNA is TGTGCCAGCAGGCCCCGGGCGGGATATGGCTACACCTTC.